The clone carrying this T cell receptor beta chain came up many times. The target antigen is unknown. Individual cDNA molecules received unique molecular identifiers in the library. Authors' methods: From about 22,000 to 700,000 TCRs were found per sample, with a median of 95,638. Using its own MiXCR run on the RACE reads, TCRdb lists one record per CDR3 protein. The V and J calls shown here were made by TCRdb, not taken from the authors' results. The repertoire holds approximately 59,000 distinct CDR3 sequences, with about 6% as singletons. This record comes from a study of human T cells and chemical hapten exposure. For the study at large: Per-sample TCR yield variation was attributed mainly to small pooled library volume differences.

Broader study findings: Following DPC sensitization, TCRs present above 1 in 1000 frequency showed no change.

Time point: healthy volunteer bleed at 6 weeks. Total RNA was isolated from unfractionated whole blood. This TCR came from a female donor in good health. Some clones in this sample may be carry-over from other donors' samples. Sample: whole blood.

DNA for the CDR3: TGCAGTGCCTCAATGCCCGGGACAGGATCCTACAATGAGCAGTTCTTC. This translates into CSASMPGTGSYNEQFF. The chain has TRBV20-1 and TRBJ2-1, with TRBD1 matching 8 bases. Germline trimming cut 6 bases from V and 1 base from J; bases unmatched to any gene: 11. The CDR3 is made up of 16 amino acids. Germline V gene lookup returns CDR1 DFQATT and CDR2 SNEGSKA (reference sequence).